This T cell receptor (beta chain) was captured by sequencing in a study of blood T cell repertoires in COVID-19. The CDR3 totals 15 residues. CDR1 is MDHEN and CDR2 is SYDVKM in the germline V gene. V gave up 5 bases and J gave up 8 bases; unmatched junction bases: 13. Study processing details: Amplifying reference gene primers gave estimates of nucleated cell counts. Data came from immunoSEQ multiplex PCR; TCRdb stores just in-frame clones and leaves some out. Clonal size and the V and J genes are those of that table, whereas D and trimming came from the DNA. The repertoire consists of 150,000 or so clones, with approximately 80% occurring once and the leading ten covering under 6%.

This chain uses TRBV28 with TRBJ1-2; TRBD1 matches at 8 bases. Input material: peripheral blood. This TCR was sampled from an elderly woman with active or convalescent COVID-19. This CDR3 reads CASSPPGQGPGGYTF. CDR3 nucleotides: TGTGCCAGCAGTCCACCTGGACAGGGTCCGGGCGGCTACACCTTC.